The next 11 T cell receptor beta chains were all read from a single sample in a study of T-cell memory formation after mild COVID-19. TCRdb re-called the 5' RACE reads with MiXCR, one entry per CDR3 protein. The sample lists over 70,000 distinct CDR3 sequences; approximately 16% were seen once. Sequenced: PBMCs or a T cell subset sorted from them (not recorded which). These receptor sequences come from a man aged 18-30 years who had mild COVID-19 (a few samples of this study predate the infection). Cell type and time point are not known.

This clonotype was picked up many times. CDR3 bases: TGTGCCAGCAGCCATCCAGGGGGCGCAGATACGCAGTATTTT. Its protein is CASSHPGGADTQYF. This rearrangement joins TRBV7-2 to TRBJ2-3; 8 bases match TRBD1. This CDR3 contains 14 residues. Germline CDR1 is SGHTA and CDR2 is FQGNSA. Losses at the gene ends were 5 bases for V and 4 bases for J; bases not matched to a gene: 5.

A few counts support this clonotype. The chain couples TRBV19 to TRBJ2-1, with unresolved D. V was shortened by 4 bases and J by 9 bases, with 16 bases between the two germline ends. The CDR3 totals 14 residues. Germline values: CDR1 LNHDA, CDR2 SQIVND (reference sequence). CDR3 residues: CASSTRAGEVEQFF. CDR3 nucleotide sequence: TGTGCCAGTAGTACCCGGGCCGGAGAGGTTGAGCAGTTCTTC.

This clonotype has only a few counts. The chain joins TRBV4-3 to TRBJ1-4; no definite D call. The CDR3 runs 18 residues. Trimming stripped 0 bases from V and 0 bases from J, with 14 bases between. The V gene's germline CDR1 is LGHNA and CDR2 YSLEER. The CDR3 nucleotides are TGCGCCAGCAGCCAAGATGAGCAAGGTTTTGCAACTAATGAAAAACTGTTTTTT. This encodes CASSQDEQGFATNEKLFF.

The chain links TRBV6-2 or TRBV6-3 to TRBJ2-1; the match to TRBD2 covers 7 bases. J was trimmed by 0 bases and V by 5 bases; bases with no gene match: 16. The CDR3 totals 19 residues. The germline V gene encodes CDR1 MNHEY and CDR2 SVGEGT. CDR3 region: CASSHPTDLKRGSYNEQFF. The DNA for the CDR3 is TGTGCCAGCAGTCATCCGACTGACCTGAAGCGGGGCTCCTACAATGAGCAGTTCTTC.

There are a few counts of this clonotype. The CDR3 coding sequence is TGTGCCAGCAGTCTCCACTACACAGATACGCAGTATTTT. Translated: CASSLHYTDTQYF. The chain is built from TRBV6-5 and TRBJ2-3; D is undetermined. V was cut by 5 bases and J by 2 bases, with 8 bases left in between. The CDR3 covers 13 residues. Germline lookup yields CDR1 MNHEY and CDR2 SVGAGI.

This clonotype was found a few times. The chain is built from TRBV6-5 and TRBJ2-1; possibly TRBD2 for D (5 bases). Per the germline V gene, CDR1 is MNHEY and CDR2 is SVGAGI. The CDR3 has 17 residues. The V end was cut by 0 bases, the J end by 7 bases, with 19 bases between. The CDR3 DNA reads TGTGCCAGCAGTTACTCGTGGTTTGCGGGCCAAAGAAATGAGCAGTTCTTC. Its translation: CASSYSWFAGQRNEQFF.

V is TRBV5-1 and J is TRBJ2-4; D remains ambiguous. This CDR3 comprises 13 residues. Germline lookup yields CDR1 SGHRS and CDR2 YFSETQ. The V end lost 5 bases, the J end lost 5 bases, and 11 bases lay between the germline ends. Here the CDR3 reads CASRAVSENIQYF. The CDR3 coding sequence is TGCGCCAGCAGGGCGGTTTCCGAAAACATTCAGTACTTC.

Only a few counts were recorded for this clonotype. The V gene is TRBV28, the J gene TRBJ2-7; D perhaps matches TRBD2 (6 bases). The CDR3 consists of 13 residues. CDR1 is MDHEN and CDR2 is SYDVKM in the germline V gene. Trimming cost V 3 bases and J 5 bases, with 11 bases left between them. The CDR3 region has the DNA TGTGCCAGCAGTTTGATCGGAGGGGACGAGCAGTACGTC. It encodes CASSLIGGDEQYV.

V is TRBV18 and J is TRBJ1-1; 8 bases fit TRBD1. V shed 0 bases, J shed 1 base, and the junction held 10 bases outside the gene matches. The germline gives CDR1 KGHSH, CDR2 LQKENI. The CDR3 is made up of 18 amino acids. This CDR3 reads CASSPPLDRADSNTEAFF. The CDR3 bases are TGTGCCAGCTCACCACCCTTGGACAGGGCGGATTCGAACACTGAAGCTTTCTTT.

The table lists this clonotype with a few counts. The V gene is TRBV11-2, the J gene TRBJ2-1; 7 nucleotides align to TRBD2. V lost 1 base to trimming and J lost 5 bases; unmatched junction nucleotides: 11. CDR1 and CDR2 from the germline V gene are SGHAT and FQNNGV. The CDR3 length is 17 residues. CDR3 sequence reads: CASSLGKIAGIDNEQFF. The CDR3 bases are TGTGCCAGCAGCTTAGGGAAAATAGCGGGCATCGACAATGAGCAGTTCTTC.

The chain couples TRBV5-6 to TRBJ2-5; D might be TRBD2 (6 bases). The CDR3 totals 13 residues. Germline V gene sequence: CDR1 SGHDT, CDR2 YYEEEE. V lost 2 bases and J 3 bases, leaving 8 bases between the germline ends. The CDR3 here is CASSFGGKETQYF. In DNA form, the CDR3 reads TGTGCCAGCAGCTTTGGCGGGAAAGAGACCCAGTACTTC. Together with reference TRBV5-6 and TRBJ2-5, the CDR3 gives the full variable domain: DAGVTQSPTHLIKTRGQQVTLRCSPKSGHDTVSWYQQALGQGPQFIFQYYEEEERQRGNFPDRFSGHQFPNYSSELNVNALLLGDSALYLCASSFGGKETQYFGPGTRLLVL.